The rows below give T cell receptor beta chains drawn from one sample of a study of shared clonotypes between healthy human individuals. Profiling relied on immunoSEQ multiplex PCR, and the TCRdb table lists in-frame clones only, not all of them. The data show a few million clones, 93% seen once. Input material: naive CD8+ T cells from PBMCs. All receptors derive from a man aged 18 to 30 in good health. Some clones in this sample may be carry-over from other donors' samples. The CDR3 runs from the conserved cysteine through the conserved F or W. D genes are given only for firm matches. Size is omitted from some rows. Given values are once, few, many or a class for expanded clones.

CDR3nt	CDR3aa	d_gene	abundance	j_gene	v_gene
TGTGCCAGCGGTAGCGGGAGCTCCTACAATGAGCAGTTCTTC	CASGSGSSYNEQFF	TRBD2	.	TRBJ2-1	TRBV6-5
TGTGCCAGCACCCCTACAGGGACCTACGAGCAGTACTTC	CASTPTGTYEQYF	.	.	TRBJ2-7	TRBV7-8
TGTGCCAGCAGCCCCGGAGTAGCGGGGGACTACGAGCAGTACTTC	CASSPGVAGDYEQYF	TRBD2	.	TRBJ2-7	TRBV11-2
TGTGCCAGCAGTTACACGGGCGGACGCAGGGGGGAGCTGTTTTTT	CASSYTGGRRGELFF	.	.	TRBJ2-2	TRBV6-5
TGTGCCAGTAAGGAGACAGGGGGCTACGAGCAGTACTTC	CASKETGGYEQYF	TRBD1	.	TRBJ2-7	TRBV19
TGTGCCAGCATGACTAGCGGGAGCTACGAGCAGTACTTC	CASMTSGSYEQYF	TRBD2	.	TRBJ2-7	TRBV2
TGTGCCAGCAGCTCCCCCTTAGGCCCCACTGAAGCTTTCTTT	CASSSPLGPTEAFF	.	.	TRBJ1-1	TRBV11-2
TGTGCCAGCAGCCCGTTTCGGGGCACTGAAGCTTTCTTT	CASSPFRGTEAFF	.	.	TRBJ1-1	TRBV28
TGCGCCAGCAGCCACGCGGGCTTAGGCGCTGAAGCTTTCTTT	CASSHAGLGAEAFF	.	.	TRBJ1-1	TRBV4-1
TGTGCCAGCAGTTTTATTCCGGGAGATACGCAGTATTTT	CASSFIPGDTQYF	.	.	TRBJ2-3	TRBV27
TGCAGCGGTAGCTCCTACAATGAGCAGTTCTTC	CSGSSYNEQFF	.	.	TRBJ2-1	TRBV29-1
TGTGCCAGTTTGTCCGGGAGGGAGCAGTACTTC	CASLSGREQYF	TRBD2	.	TRBJ2-7	TRBV6-1
TGTGCCAGCAGCTTAGCGCCTTACGAGCAGTACTTC	CASSLAPYEQYF	.	once	TRBJ2-7	TRBV7-9
TGTGCCAGCAGCCACACGGGAGAGGCTCTGGCTGAGCAGTTCTTC	CASSHTGEALAEQFF	.	.	TRBJ2-1	TRBV4-2
TGCAGCGTTGGTGGCGGGCAATGGGAGCAGTACTTC	CSVGGGQWEQYF	.	.	TRBJ2-7	TRBV29-1
TGTGCCAGCAGCTTATTCTCAGCGGGAGGGCCCTACGAGCAGTACTTC	CASSLFSAGGPYEQYF	TRBD2	.	TRBJ2-7	TRBV11-2
TGCGCCAGCAGCTTAGCAGGGAGGTCCCCTCAAGAGACCCAGTACTTC	CASSLAGRSPQETQYF	.	.	TRBJ2-5	TRBV5-1
TGTGCCAGCGGACAGAACGTCTTCAATGAGCAGTTCTTC	CASGQNVFNEQFF	.	.	TRBJ2-1	TRBV19
TGTGCCAGCAGCAAAGCGGGACAGGGGACAGCCAAAAACATTCAGTACTTC	CASSKAGQGTAKNIQYF	.	once	TRBJ2-4	TRBV21-1
TGCGCCAGCAGCGCCCGGACCCTTAAGTCGGGAGAGACCCAGTACTTC	CASSARTLKSGETQYF	.	once	TRBJ2-5	TRBV5-1
TGTGCCACCAGCAGAGAGGGTAGAGACGCGGATACGCAGTATTTT	CATSREGRDADTQYF	.	.	TRBJ2-3	TRBV15
TGTGCCAGCAGTTTACCCTCCCTTGTGGGGCTAGCGGGAGGGCCGGCCAAAAACATTCAGTACTTC	CASSLPSLVGLAGGPAKNIQYF	TRBD2	.	TRBJ2-4	TRBV27
TGCGCCAGCAGCCAAGTTTTCCCGGCTAGCGGGAGCGCCAACGAGCAGTACTTC	CASSQVFPASGSANEQYF	TRBD2	.	TRBJ2-7	TRBV4-1
TGCGCCAGCAGCGCATTCGTTAACACTGAAGCTTTCTTT	CASSAFVNTEAFF	.	.	TRBJ1-1	TRBV5-1
TGTGCCAGTAGTATGGGATCAGGGAATCAGCCCCAGCATTTT	CASSMGSGNQPQHF	.	.	TRBJ1-5	TRBV19
TGTGCCAGCAGCCCCAGGGGGCGCGGTACTGAAGCTTTCTTT	CASSPRGRGTEAFF	TRBD1	.	TRBJ1-1	TRBV11-3
TGTGCCAGCACCTTAAGCCCAGGGACCGCTGAAGCTTTCTTT	CASTLSPGTAEAFF	.	.	TRBJ1-1	TRBV2
TGCGCCAGCAGCCAAGTTAATGCGGATGGCTACACCTTC	CASSQVNADGYTF	.	.	TRBJ1-2	TRBV4-1
TGTGCCAGCAGTTTGACAGGTCTGATAAAAGAGCAGTACTTC	CASSLTGLIKEQYF	.	.	TRBJ2-7	TRBV27
TGTGCCAGCAGGCATCTCCGGGGCGGGAGGCTAGGGGAGAATGAGCAGTTCTTC	CASRHLRGGRLGENEQFF	TRBD2	.	TRBJ2-1	TRBV28
TGTGCCAGCAGCTTTTCCGACAGGGATGAAAAACTGTTTTTT	CASSFSDRDEKLFF	TRBD1	.	TRBJ1-4	TRBV7-9